These T cell receptor beta chains were read from a single sample in a study of CD8+ T cells in alopecia areata. Profiling relied on immunoSEQ multiplex PCR, and the TCRdb table lists in-frame clones only, not all of them. Found here are fewer than 200,000 clones, over 50% of them singletons; the top ten hold roughly 14%. The sequencing here drew on CD4+ T cells sorted from blood, taken at week 0. These receptors all come from a human donor with alopecia areata. CDR3s include the opening cysteine and the closing phenylalanine or tryptophan. The D gene is left open where the match is weak. Size is stated for part of the rows, as once, few or many counts, or as a class when the clone is expanded.

v_gene: TRBV2
abundance: once
d_gene: TRBD2
j_gene: TRBJ2-2
CDR3aa: CASAPGGGTGELFF
CDR3nt: TGTGCCAGCGCCCCTGGGGGGGGCACCGGGGAGCTGTTTTTT

v_gene: TRBV12-5
abundance: many
d_gene: TRBD2
j_gene: TRBJ2-3
CDR3aa: CASGPGTSGTDTQYF
CDR3nt: TGTGCTAGTGGTCCCGGGACTAGCGGCACAGATACGCAGTATTTT

v_gene: TRBV19
abundance: .
d_gene: .
j_gene: TRBJ1-1
CDR3aa: CASSPRTGTMNTEAFF
CDR3nt: TGTGCCAGTAGTCCACGAACCGGGACCATGAACACTGAAGCTTTCTTT

v_gene: TRBV30
abundance: few
d_gene: .
j_gene: TRBJ1-2
CDR3aa: CAWSGDRGYGYTF
CDR3nt: TGTGCCTGGTCAGGCGACCGCGGCTATGGCTACACCTTC

v_gene: TRBV7-2
abundance: .
d_gene: .
j_gene: TRBJ1-5
CDR3aa: CASSLGTGTRQPQHF
CDR3nt: TGTGCCAGCAGCTTAGGCACAGGGACTAGGCAGCCCCAGCATTTT

v_gene: TRBV19
abundance: .
d_gene: .
j_gene: TRBJ1-6
CDR3aa: CASSISVSGSQSPLHF
CDR3nt: TGTGCCAGTAGTATCTCGGTCAGTGGGAGTCAATCACCCCTCCACTTT

v_gene: TRBV14
abundance: once
d_gene: .
j_gene: TRBJ2-6
CDR3aa: CASSQQDNVLTF
CDR3nt: TGTGCCAGCAGCCAACAGGACAACGTCCTGACTTTC

v_gene: TRBV7-2
abundance: .
d_gene: .
j_gene: TRBJ1-2
CDR3aa: CASSLVGGPAGYTF
CDR3nt: TGTGCCAGCAGCTTGGTGGGCGGCCCTGCTGGCTACACCTTC

v_gene: TRBV2
abundance: .
d_gene: .
j_gene: TRBJ2-2
CDR3aa: CASSPTRSPNTGELFF
CDR3nt: TGTGCCAGCAGTCCGACCCGGAGCCCGAACACCGGGGAGCTGTTTTTT

v_gene: TRBV30
abundance: .
d_gene: .
j_gene: TRBJ1-4
CDR3aa: CVSGQTNEKLFF
CDR3nt: TGCGTCTCCGGACAGACAAATGAAAAACTGTTTTTT

v_gene: TRBV5-1
abundance: .
d_gene: TRBD2
j_gene: TRBJ2-1
CDR3aa: CASSLRGTRDEQFF
CDR3nt: TGCGCCAGCAGCTTACGCGGGACTAGGGATGAGCAGTTCTTC

v_gene: TRBV11-2
abundance: .
d_gene: TRBD2
j_gene: TRBJ2-7
CDR3aa: CASSAGTSGVSRGEQYF
CDR3nt: TGTGCCAGCAGCGCAGGGACTAGCGGGGTTTCACGGGGCGAGCAGTACTTC

v_gene: TRBV25-1
abundance: .
d_gene: .
j_gene: TRBJ2-7
CDR3aa: CASSDYGRVGSYEQYF
CDR3nt: TGTGCCAGCAGTGACTACGGACGGGTCGGCTCCTACGAGCAGTACTTC

v_gene: TRBV29-1
abundance: .
d_gene: .
j_gene: TRBJ2-1
CDR3aa: CSVERTLGGNEQFF
CDR3nt: TGCAGCGTTGAGAGAACACTCGGAGGTAATGAGCAGTTCTTC

v_gene: TRBV5-1
abundance: .
d_gene: TRBD1
j_gene: TRBJ2-5
CDR3aa: CASSSGTAQETQYF
CDR3nt: TGCGCCAGCAGCTCCGGGACAGCACAAGAGACCCAGTACTTC

v_gene: TRBV29-1
abundance: .
d_gene: .
j_gene: TRBJ2-7
CDR3aa: CSVIDGTTEQYF
CDR3nt: TGCAGCGTTATCGACGGGACGACTGAGCAGTACTTC

v_gene: TRBV30
abundance: .
d_gene: .
j_gene: TRBJ1-5
CDR3aa: CAWSVGSGVNQPQHF
CDR3nt: TGTGCCTGGAGTGTAGGGTCAGGGGTCAATCAGCCCCAGCATTTT

v_gene: TRBV4-1
abundance: .
d_gene: TRBD2
j_gene: TRBJ2-3
CDR3aa: CASSQGTSGGPDTQYF
CDR3nt: TGCGCCAGCAGCCAAGGGACTAGCGGGGGGCCCGATACGCAGTATTTT

v_gene: TRBV27
abundance: .
d_gene: .
j_gene: TRBJ2-1
CDR3aa: CASSPTMGADEQFF
CDR3nt: TGTGCCAGCAGTCCCACGATGGGGGCGGATGAGCAGTTCTTC

v_gene: TRBV7-2
abundance: .
d_gene: TRBD2
j_gene: TRBJ2-7
CDR3aa: CASSWTSGGGNEQYF
CDR3nt: TGTGCCAGCAGCTGGACTAGCGGGGGGGGAAACGAGCAGTACTTC

v_gene: TRBV4-1
abundance: few
d_gene: .
j_gene: TRBJ1-1
CDR3aa: CASSPVGGVTNTEAFF
CDR3nt: TGCGCCAGCAGCCCAGTGGGGGGGGTCACGAACACTGAAGCTTTCTTT

v_gene: TRBV7-7
abundance: .
d_gene: TRBD2
j_gene: TRBJ2-3
CDR3aa: CASSPGTSGTDTQYF
CDR3nt: TGTGCTAGCAGCCCCGGGACTAGCGGGACAGATACGCAGTATTTT

v_gene: TRBV29-1
abundance: .
d_gene: .
j_gene: TRBJ2-3
CDR3aa: CSVQPTDTQYF
CDR3nt: TGCAGCGTTCAGCCCACAGATACGCAGTATTTT

v_gene: TRBV7-6
abundance: .
d_gene: .
j_gene: TRBJ2-1
CDR3aa: CASNRLGSLGGEQFF
CDR3nt: TGTGCCAGCAACCGGCTGGGGTCCCTCGGAGGGGAGCAGTTCTTC

v_gene: TRBV11-2
abundance: few
d_gene: .
j_gene: TRBJ2-3
CDR3aa: CASSLAGGADTQYF
CDR3nt: TGTGCCAGCAGCTTAGCGGGGGGCGCAGATACGCAGTATTTT

v_gene: TRBV5-1
abundance: .
d_gene: TRBD2
j_gene: TRBJ2-3
CDR3aa: CASSSGLAGGPVDTQYF
CDR3nt: TGCGCCAGCAGCTCGGGACTAGCGGGGGGGCCGGTAGATACGCAGTATTTT

v_gene: TRBV5-1
abundance: .
d_gene: .
j_gene: TRBJ2-5
CDR3aa: CASSEQGRGETQYF
CDR3nt: TGCGCCAGCAGCGAACAGGGGAGGGGAGAGACCCAGTACTTC

v_gene: TRBV7-2
abundance: .
d_gene: .
j_gene: TRBJ1-1
CDR3aa: CASSRPRAVSYTEAFF
CDR3nt: TGTGCCAGCAGCCGTCCTCGAGCGGTATCTTACACTGAAGCTTTCTTT

v_gene: TRBV30
abundance: .
d_gene: .
j_gene: TRBJ1-6
CDR3aa: CAWSPDRSLHF
CDR3nt: TGTGCCTGGAGTCCGGACAGATCCCTCCACTTT

v_gene: TRBV19
abundance: .
d_gene: .
j_gene: TRBJ1-5
CDR3aa: CATRRGSGNQPQHF
CDR3nt: TGTGCCACCCGGAGGGGGTCTGGCAATCAGCCCCAGCATTTT

v_gene: TRBV27
abundance: .
d_gene: .
j_gene: TRBJ1-1
CDR3aa: CASHKGVGEAFF
CDR3nt: TGTGCCAGCCATAAGGGGGTGGGTGAAGCTTTCTTT

v_gene: TRBV15
abundance: many
d_gene: .
j_gene: TRBJ1-5
CDR3aa: CATSRDNQPQHF
CDR3nt: TGTGCCACCAGCAGAGACAATCAGCCCCAGCATTTT

v_gene: TRBV4-2
abundance: .
d_gene: TRBD1
j_gene: TRBJ1-2
CDR3aa: CASSPEGTVYGYTF
CDR3nt: TGTGCCAGCAGCCCGGAAGGGACAGTTTATGGCTACACCTTC

v_gene: TRBV27
abundance: .
d_gene: .
j_gene: TRBJ2-5
CDR3aa: CASSTVQQLLYQETQYF
CDR3nt: TGTGCCAGCAGTACAGTACAACAACTCCTGTACCAAGAGACCCAGTACTTC

v_gene: TRBV6-1
abundance: once
d_gene: .
j_gene: TRBJ1-2
CDR3aa: CASRKDSDGYGYTF
CDR3nt: TGTGCCAGCAGAAAAGACAGCGATGGCTATGGCTACACCTTC

v_gene: TRBV29-1
abundance: .
d_gene: .
j_gene: TRBJ1-1
CDR3aa: CSVEDQRSTEAFF
CDR3nt: TGCAGCGTTGAAGATCAAAGGAGCACTGAAGCTTTCTTT

v_gene: TRBV18
abundance: .
d_gene: .
j_gene: TRBJ2-6
CDR3aa: CASSPPAWANVLTF
CDR3nt: TGTGCCAGCTCACCCCCGGCGTGGGCCAACGTCCTGACTTTC

v_gene: TRBV29-1
abundance: .
d_gene: .
j_gene: TRBJ1-1
CDR3aa: CSVRLLTLNTEAFF
CDR3nt: TGCAGCGTTAGGCTCCTTACCTTGAACACTGAAGCTTTCTTT

v_gene: TRBV29-1
abundance: .
d_gene: .
j_gene: TRBJ2-5
CDR3aa: CSVEGGGETETQYF
CDR3nt: TGCAGCGTTGAAGGGGGTGGAGAAACGGAGACCCAGTACTTC

v_gene: TRBV11-3
abundance: many
d_gene: TRBD1
j_gene: TRBJ1-1
CDR3aa: CASSSTGMNTEAFF
CDR3nt: TGTGCCAGCAGCTCGACAGGGATGAACACTGAAGCTTTCTTT

v_gene: TRBV5-6
abundance: .
d_gene: .
j_gene: TRBJ1-6
CDR3aa: CASSLLGNSPLHF
CDR3nt: TGTGCCAGCAGTCTCCTCGGTAATTCACCCCTCCACTTT

v_gene: TRBV2
abundance: .
d_gene: TRBD1
j_gene: TRBJ1-4
CDR3aa: CANRQGANEKLFF
CDR3nt: TGTGCCAACCGACAGGGGGCTAATGAAAAACTGTTTTTT

v_gene: TRBV9
abundance: .
d_gene: .
j_gene: TRBJ1-2
CDR3aa: CASSVGYGYTF
CDR3nt: TGTGCCAGCAGCGTGGGGTATGGCTACACCTTC

v_gene: TRBV4-1
abundance: .
d_gene: .
j_gene: TRBJ1-2
CDR3aa: CASRTMDGYTF
CDR3nt: TGCGCCAGCAGGACGATGGATGGCTACACCTTC

v_gene: TRBV29-1
abundance: .
d_gene: .
j_gene: TRBJ1-5
CDR3aa: CSVVRGARGQPQHF
CDR3nt: TGCAGCGTTGTAAGGGGGGCGCGCGGTCAGCCCCAGCATTTT